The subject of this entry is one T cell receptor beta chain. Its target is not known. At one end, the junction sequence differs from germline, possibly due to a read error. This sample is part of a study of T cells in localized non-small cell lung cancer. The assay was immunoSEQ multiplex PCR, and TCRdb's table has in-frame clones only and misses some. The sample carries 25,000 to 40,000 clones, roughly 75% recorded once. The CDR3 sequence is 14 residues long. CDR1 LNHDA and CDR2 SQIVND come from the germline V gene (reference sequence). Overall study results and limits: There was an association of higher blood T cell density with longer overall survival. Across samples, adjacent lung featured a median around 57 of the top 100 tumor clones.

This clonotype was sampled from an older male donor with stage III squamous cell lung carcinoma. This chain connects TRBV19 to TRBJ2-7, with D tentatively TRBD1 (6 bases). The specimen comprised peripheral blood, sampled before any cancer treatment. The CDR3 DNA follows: TGTGCCGGTAGGCAGGGACACTCGATGGGCGAGCAGTACTTC. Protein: CAGRQGHSMGEQYF.